This T cell receptor beta chain is drawn from a study of blood T cell repertoires in COVID-19. On the study more broadly: COVID-19 samples collected from the United States, Italy and Spain covered acute and convalescent phases. The analysed material was cDNA or gDNA that came from T cells, B-cell-depleted T cells, or PBMCs.

Study processing details: Amplification of reference gene primers was used by the study to estimate nucleated cell counts. The table came from immunoSEQ multiplex PCR; TCRdb's copy has only in-frame clones and leaves some out. The V and J calls and clone size come from that table; D and trimming were worked out from the DNA. The sample includes hundreds of thousands of clones, 75% to 85% of them seen just once. The sequenced material came from peripheral blood. The source is a man aged 50 or older with active or convalescent COVID-19.

CDR3 loop: CATRRRDSVETQYF. CDR3 sequence (DNA): TGTGCCACGCGGAGGCGGGATAGTGTGGAGACCCAGTACTTC. This chain connects TRBV19 to TRBJ2-5; tentative D call: TRBD2 (6 bases). Trimming removed 10 bases at V and 5 bases at J, with 20 bases between. CDR1 and CDR2 (germline): LNHDA, SQIVND (reference sequence). CDR3 length: 14 amino acids.